These 2 T cell receptor beta chains were all obtained from the same sample, sequenced in a study of cytomegalovirus exposure and HLA in healthy donors. Primers for the PCR totalled 60 Vbeta and 13 Jbeta. Clones were read by immunoSEQ multiplex PCR, and TCRdb kept only the in-frame ones, dropping some. Among 150,000 to 200,000 clones listed, roughly 74% were seen once. Specimen: PBMCs. These receptors came from a young man in good health and CMV-seropositive.

The rearrangement joins TRBV27 to TRBJ1-6; 7 bases agree with TRBD1. This CDR3 spans 14 amino acids. J lost 8 bases, V lost 6 bases, and 7 bases had no gene match. Germline CDR1 is MNHEY and CDR2 is SMNVEV (reference sequence). CDR3 DNA sequence: TGTGCCAGCAGGAAGGGGGCTTGGGATTCACCCCTCCACTTT. Translation gives CASRKGAWDSPLHF.

In its sample, this clone was seen once. V usage is TRBV10-1 and J usage is TRBJ2-1, with 11 bases identical to TRBD1. J lost 9 bases, V lost 5 bases, and 9 bases had no gene match. The germline V gene has CDR1 WNHNN and CDR2 SYGVQD (reference sequence). This CDR3 region has 15 residues. CDR3 protein: CASSPGTGGYREQFF. As DNA, the CDR3 is TGCGCCAGCAGTCCCGGGACAGGGGGATATCGTGAGCAGTTCTTC.